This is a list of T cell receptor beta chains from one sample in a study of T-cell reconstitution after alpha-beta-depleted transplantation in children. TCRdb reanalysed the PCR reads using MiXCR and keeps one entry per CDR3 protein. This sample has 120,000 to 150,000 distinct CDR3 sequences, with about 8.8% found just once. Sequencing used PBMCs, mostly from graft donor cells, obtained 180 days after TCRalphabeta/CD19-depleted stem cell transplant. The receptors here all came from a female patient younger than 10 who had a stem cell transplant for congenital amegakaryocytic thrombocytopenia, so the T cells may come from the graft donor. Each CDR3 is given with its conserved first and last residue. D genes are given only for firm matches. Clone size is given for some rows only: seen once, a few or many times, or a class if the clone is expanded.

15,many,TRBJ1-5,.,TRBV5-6,TGTGCCAGCAGCAGCGGGACAAGCAACAATCAGCCCCAGCATTTT,CASSSGTSNNQPQHF
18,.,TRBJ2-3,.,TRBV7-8,TGTGCCAGCAGCTTACTGGGCCGGGGGGCCCCCCGGTTAGATACGCAGTATTTT,CASSLLGRGAPRLDTQYF
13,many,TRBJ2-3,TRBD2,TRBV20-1,TGCAGTGGAACTAGCGGGGCCACAGATACGCAGTATTTT,CSGTSGATDTQYF
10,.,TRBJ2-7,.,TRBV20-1,TGCAGTGCTCGCGCCGGCGAGCAGTACTTC,CSARAGEQYF
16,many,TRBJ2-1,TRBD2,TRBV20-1,TGCAGTGCTAGAAATTCGGCTAGCGGCTCCTACAATGAGCAGTTCTTC,CSARNSASGSYNEQFF
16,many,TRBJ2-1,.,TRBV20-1,TGCAGTGCTAGAGATCGAATGTGGGAGCAATACAATGAGCAGTTCTTC,CSARDRMWEQYNEQFF
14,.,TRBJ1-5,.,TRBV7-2,TGTGCCAGCAGCTTAGGACAGCCCGAGGAGCCCCAGCATTTT,CASSLGQPEEPQHF
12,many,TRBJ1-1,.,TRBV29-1,TGCAGCGTGAGGATTTTGAACACTGAAGCTTTCTTT,CSVRILNTEAFF
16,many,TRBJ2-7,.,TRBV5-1,TGCGCCAGCAGCCCAGAGGTAGGAGCCCCCCTCTACGAGCAGTACTTC,CASSPEVGAPLYEQYF
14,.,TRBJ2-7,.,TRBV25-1,TGTGCCAGCAGTGACCGGACATTAAACTACGAGCAGTACTTT,CASSDRTLNYEQYF
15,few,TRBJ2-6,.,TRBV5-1,TGCGCCAGCAGCTTGGGTGGAAATGGGGCCAACGTCCTGACTTTC,CASSLGGNGANVLTF
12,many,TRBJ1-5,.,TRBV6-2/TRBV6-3,TGTGCCAGCGCGGGGGGCAGGGCGCCCCAGCATTTT,CASAGGRAPQHF
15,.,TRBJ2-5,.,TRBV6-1,TGTGCCAGCAGTGACCTGCTGGCCATGAAAGAGACCCAGTACTTC,CASSDLLAMKETQYF
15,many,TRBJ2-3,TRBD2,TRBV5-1,TGCGCCAGCAGGACTAGCGGGACTAGCACAGATACGCAGTATTTT,CASRTSGTSTDTQYF
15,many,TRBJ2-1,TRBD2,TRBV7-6,TGTGCCAGCAGCATTAGCGGGCATAGCTACAATGAGCAGTTCTTC,CASSISGHSYNEQFF
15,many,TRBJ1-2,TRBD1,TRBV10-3,TGTGCCATCAGTGAATTCGGGACAGGGAGCTATGGCTACACCTTC,CAISEFGTGSYGYTF
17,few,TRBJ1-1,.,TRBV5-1,TGCGCCAGCAGCTTTGACGGGTTTTACGTTCGGAACACTGAAGCTTTCTTT,CASSFDGFYVRNTEAFF
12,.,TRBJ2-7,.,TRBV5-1,TGCGCCAGCAGCTTTGGACAGTACGAGCAGTACTTC,CASSFGQYEQYF
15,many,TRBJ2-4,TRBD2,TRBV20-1,TGCAGTGCTAGTGGGACTAGCGTTTCCAAAAACATTCAGTACTTC,CSASGTSVSKNIQYF
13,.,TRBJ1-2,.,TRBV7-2,TGTGCCAGCAGCTTCAATCCGACGGATGGCTACACCTTC,CASSFNPTDGYTF
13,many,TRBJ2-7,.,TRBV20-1,TGCAGTGCTAGACAGATCAGCTCCTACGAGCAGTACTTC,CSARQISSYEQYF
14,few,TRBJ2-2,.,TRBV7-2,TGTGCCAGCAGCTTAGTCCGGGCAACCGGGGAGCTGTTTTTT,CASSLVRATGELFF
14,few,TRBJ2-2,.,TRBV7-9,TGTGCCAGCAGCCCACAGGGGAACACCGGGGAGCTGTTTTTT,CASSPQGNTGELFF
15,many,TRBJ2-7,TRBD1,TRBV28,TGTGCCAGCAGGGCCACCGGGACAGCAACCTACGAGCAGTACTTC,CASRATGTATYEQYF
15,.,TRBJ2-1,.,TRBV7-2,TGTGCCAGCAGCTTAGAAGGGGTTGTTAACAATGAGCAGTTCTTC,CASSLEGVVNNEQFF
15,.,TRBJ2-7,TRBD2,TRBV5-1,TGCGCCAGCAGCTTGGTGGCTAGCGGGGGCTACGAGCAGTACTTC,CASSLVASGGYEQYF
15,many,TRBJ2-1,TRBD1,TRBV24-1,TGTGCCACCAGACCAAGCGGGACAGGGGCCAATGAGCAGTTCTTC,CATRPSGTGANEQFF
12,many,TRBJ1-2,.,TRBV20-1,TGCAGTGCAACGTACAGGGCCCCTGGCTACACCTTC,CSATYRAPGYTF
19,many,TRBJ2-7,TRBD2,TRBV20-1,TGCAGTGCTAGCCGCCCCGCCGCATTTGTAGCGGGAGCCCCCTACGAGCAGTACTTC,CSASRPAAFVAGAPYEQYF
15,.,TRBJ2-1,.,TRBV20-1,TGCAGTGCAAAAAAACAGCCGGGGATCTACAATGAGCAGTTCTTC,CSAKKQPGIYNEQFF
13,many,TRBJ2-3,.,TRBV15,TGTGCCACCAGCACCAGGGTCACAGATACGCAGTATTTT,CATSTRVTDTQYF
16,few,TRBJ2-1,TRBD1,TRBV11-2,TGTGCCAGCAGCCTCAGACAGGGGAATACCTACAATGAGCAGTTCTTC,CASSLRQGNTYNEQFF
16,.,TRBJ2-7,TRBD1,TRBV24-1,TGTGCCACCAGTGATACGGACAGGGGCGCGGGGAGCGAGCAGTACTTC,CATSDTDRGAGSEQYF
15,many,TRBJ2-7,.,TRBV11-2,TGTGCCAGCAGCTTAGTGGAGGGAGAACTCTACGAGCAGTACTTC,CASSLVEGELYEQYF
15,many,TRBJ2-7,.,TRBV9,TGTGCCAGCAGCCCCTGGGGTAGCGGCGCCTACGAGCAGTACTTC,CASSPWGSGAYEQYF
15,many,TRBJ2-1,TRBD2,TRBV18,TGTGCCAGCTCCCTGGGACTAGCGGGGGTCAATGAGCAGTTCTTC,CASSLGLAGVNEQFF
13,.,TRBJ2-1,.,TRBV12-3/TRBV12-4,TGTGCCAGCAGTTTCCCCGACAGACCGGAGCAGTTCTTC,CASSFPDRPEQFF
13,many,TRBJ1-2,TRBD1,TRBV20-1,TGCAGTGCTAGACCTGGACAGGTCTCTGGCTACACCTTC,CSARPGQVSGYTF
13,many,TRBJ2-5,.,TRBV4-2,TGTGCCAGCAGCCCTAGCAGGGAGGAGACCCAGTACTTC,CASSPSREETQYF
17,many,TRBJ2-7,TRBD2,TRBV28,TGTGCCAGCAGTTACGCGGGACTAGCGGGAGGTGAGGACGAGCAGTACTTC,CASSYAGLAGGEDEQYF
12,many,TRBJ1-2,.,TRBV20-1,TGCAGTGCCAACCAGGGTTCCTATGGCTACACCTTC,CSANQGSYGYTF
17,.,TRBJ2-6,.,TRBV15,TGTGCCACCAGCTACTATTCGTGGGCCACTGGGGCCAACGGCCTGACTTTC,CATSYYSWATGANGLTF
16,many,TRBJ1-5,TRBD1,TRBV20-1,TGCAGTGCTAGGTCCTCAGGGGGATTTAGCAATCAGCCCCAGCATTTT,CSARSSGGFSNQPQHF
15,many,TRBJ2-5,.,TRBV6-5,TGTGCCAGCAGTTACCGTGACAGTCCCCCAGAGACCCAGTACTTC,CASSYRDSPPETQYF
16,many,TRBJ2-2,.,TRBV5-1,TGCGCCAGCAGCAAACAAGGGGGGACTGACACCGGGGAGCTGTTTTTT,CASSKQGGTDTGELFF
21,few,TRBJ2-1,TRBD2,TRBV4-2,TGTGCCAGCAGCGCCCCACCCCGGGCAGGGAGGGAACCGAATACCTACAATGAGCAGTTCTTC,CASSAPPRAGREPNTYNEQFF
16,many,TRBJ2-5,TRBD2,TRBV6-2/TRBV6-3,TGTGCCAGCAGTTACTCACTAGCGGGAGGGCAGGAGACCCAGTACTTC,CASSYSLAGGQETQYF
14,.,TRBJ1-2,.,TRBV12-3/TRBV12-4,TGTGCCAGCACAAGATCAGGGATCGGCTATGGCTACACCTTC,CASTRSGIGYGYTF
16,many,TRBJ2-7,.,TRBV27,TGTGCCAGCAGGCCCACAGGGGGACTAGCCGTCTACGAGCAGTACTTC,CASRPTGGLAVYEQYF
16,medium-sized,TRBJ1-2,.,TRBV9,TGTGCCAGCAGCGTAAGGGTAGACGACAGTAGCTATGGCTACACCTTC,CASSVRVDDSSYGYTF